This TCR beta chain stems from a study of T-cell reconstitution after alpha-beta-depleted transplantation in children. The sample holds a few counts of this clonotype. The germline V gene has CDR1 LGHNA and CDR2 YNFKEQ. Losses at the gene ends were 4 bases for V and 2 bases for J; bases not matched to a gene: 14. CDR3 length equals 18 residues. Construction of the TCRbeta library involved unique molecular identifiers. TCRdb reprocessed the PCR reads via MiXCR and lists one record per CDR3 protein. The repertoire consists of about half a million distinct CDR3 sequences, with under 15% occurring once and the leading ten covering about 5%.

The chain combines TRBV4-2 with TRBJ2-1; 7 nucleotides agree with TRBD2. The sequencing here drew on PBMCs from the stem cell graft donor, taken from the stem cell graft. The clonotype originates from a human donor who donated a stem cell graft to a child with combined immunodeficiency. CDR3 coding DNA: TGTGCCAGCAGCCCCCGGGAGGCGGGCGACATCCCCTACAATGAGCAGTTCTTC. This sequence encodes CASSPREAGDIPYNEQFF.